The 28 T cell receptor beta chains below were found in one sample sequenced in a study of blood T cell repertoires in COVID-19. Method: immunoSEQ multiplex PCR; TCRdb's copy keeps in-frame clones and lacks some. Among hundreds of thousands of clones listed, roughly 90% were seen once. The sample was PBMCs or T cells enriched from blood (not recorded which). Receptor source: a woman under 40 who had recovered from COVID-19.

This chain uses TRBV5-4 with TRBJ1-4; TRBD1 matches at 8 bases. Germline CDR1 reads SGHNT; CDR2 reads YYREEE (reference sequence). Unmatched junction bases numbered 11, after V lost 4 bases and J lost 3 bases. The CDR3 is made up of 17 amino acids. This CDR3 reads CASSPRQGTIPNEKLFF. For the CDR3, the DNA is TGTGCCAGCAGCCCTAGACAGGGGACTATACCTAATGAAAAACTGTTTTTT.

CDR3 sequence reads: CASSWGTSGAYEQYF. CDR3 DNA sequence: TGTGCCAGCAGCTGGGGGACTAGCGGGGCCTACGAGCAGTACTTC. The rearrangement uses TRBV7-2 and TRBJ2-7, with 13 positions matching TRBD2. Germline V CDR1 and CDR2: SGHTA, FQGNSA. The CDR3 totals 15 residues. V trimming: 4 bases; J trimming: 2 bases; junction bases outside the gene matches: 2.

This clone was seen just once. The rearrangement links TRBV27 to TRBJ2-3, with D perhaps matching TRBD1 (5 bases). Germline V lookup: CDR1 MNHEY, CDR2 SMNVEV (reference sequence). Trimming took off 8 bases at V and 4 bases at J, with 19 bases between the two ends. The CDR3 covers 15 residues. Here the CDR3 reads CASRPTGPEADTQYF. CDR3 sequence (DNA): TGTGCCAGCCGACCCACAGGACCCGAGGCAGATACGCAGTATTTT.

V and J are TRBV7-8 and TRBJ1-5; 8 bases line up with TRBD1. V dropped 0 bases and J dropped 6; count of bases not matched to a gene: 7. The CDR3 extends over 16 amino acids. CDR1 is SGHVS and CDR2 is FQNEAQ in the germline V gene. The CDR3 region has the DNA TGTGCCAGCAGCTTAGCCATTGACAGGGGTGGTCAGCCCCAGCATTTT. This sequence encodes CASSLAIDRGGQPQHF.

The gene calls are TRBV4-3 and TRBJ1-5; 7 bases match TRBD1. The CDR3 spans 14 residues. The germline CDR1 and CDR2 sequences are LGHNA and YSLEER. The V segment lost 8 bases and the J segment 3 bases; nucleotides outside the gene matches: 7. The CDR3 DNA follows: TGCGCCAGCGCTAGGGACAGCTACAATCAGCCCCAGCATTTT. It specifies CASARDSYNQPQHF.

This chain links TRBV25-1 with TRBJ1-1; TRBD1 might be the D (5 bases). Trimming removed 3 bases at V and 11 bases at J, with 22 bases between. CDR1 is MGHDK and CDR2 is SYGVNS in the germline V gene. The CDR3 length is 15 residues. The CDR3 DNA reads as TGTGCCAGCAGTGATTTCGAACCGGGGGACGTTGAGGCTTTCTTT. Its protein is CASSDFEPGDVEAFF.

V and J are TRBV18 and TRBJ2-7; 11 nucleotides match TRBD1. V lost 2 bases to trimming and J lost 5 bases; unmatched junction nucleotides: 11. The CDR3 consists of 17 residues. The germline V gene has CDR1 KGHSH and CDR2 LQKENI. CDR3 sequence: CASSPDTARTGGHEQYF. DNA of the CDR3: TGTGCCAGCTCACCAGATACCGCCAGGACAGGGGGCCACGAGCAGTACTTC. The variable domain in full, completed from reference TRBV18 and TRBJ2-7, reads NAGVMQNPRHLVRRRGQEARLRCSPMKGHSHVYWYRQLPEEGLKFMVYLQKENIIDESGMPKERFSAEFPKEGPSILRIQQVVRGDSAAYFCASSPDTARTGGHEQYFGPGTRLTVT.

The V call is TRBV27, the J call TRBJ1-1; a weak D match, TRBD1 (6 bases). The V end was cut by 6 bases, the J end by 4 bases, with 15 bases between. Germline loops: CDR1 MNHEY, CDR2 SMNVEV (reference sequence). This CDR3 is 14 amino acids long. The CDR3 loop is CASSWGGPSTEAFF. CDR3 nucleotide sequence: TGTGCCAGCAGCTGGGGGGGCCCAAGCACTGAAGCTTTCTTT.

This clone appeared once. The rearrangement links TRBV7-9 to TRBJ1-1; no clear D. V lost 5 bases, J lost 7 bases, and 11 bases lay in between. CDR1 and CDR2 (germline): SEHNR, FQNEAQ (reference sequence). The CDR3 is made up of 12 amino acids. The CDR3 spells CASSPSDFEAFF. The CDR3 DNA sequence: TGTGCCAGCAGCCCCAGCGACTTTGAAGCTTTCTTT.

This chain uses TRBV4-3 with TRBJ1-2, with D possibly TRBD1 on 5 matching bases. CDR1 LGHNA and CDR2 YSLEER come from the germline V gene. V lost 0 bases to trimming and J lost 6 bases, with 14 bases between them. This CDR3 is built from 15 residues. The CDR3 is CASSQDRGLIDGYTF. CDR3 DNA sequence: TGCGCCAGCAGCCAAGATCGGGGACTAATCGATGGCTACACCTTC.

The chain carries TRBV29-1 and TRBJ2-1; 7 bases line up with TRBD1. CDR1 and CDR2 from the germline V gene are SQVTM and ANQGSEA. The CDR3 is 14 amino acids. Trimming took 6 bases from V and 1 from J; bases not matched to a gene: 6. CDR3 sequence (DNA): TGCAGCGTGAAAGACAGGGAGTCCTACAATGAGCAGTTCTTC. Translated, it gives CSVKDRESYNEQFF.

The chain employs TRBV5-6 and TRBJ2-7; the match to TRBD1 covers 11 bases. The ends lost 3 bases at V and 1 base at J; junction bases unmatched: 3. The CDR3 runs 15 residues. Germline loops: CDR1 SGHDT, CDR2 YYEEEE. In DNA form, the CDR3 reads TGTGCCAGCAGCTGGGGACAGGGGGTATCCTACGAGCAGTACTTC. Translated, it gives CASSWGQGVSYEQYF.

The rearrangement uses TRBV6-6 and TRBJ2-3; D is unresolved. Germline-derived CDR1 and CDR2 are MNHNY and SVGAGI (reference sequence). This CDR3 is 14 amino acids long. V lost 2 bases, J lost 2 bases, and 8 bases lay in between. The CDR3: CASSYGPNTDTQYF. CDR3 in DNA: TGTGCCAGCAGTTACGGCCCCAACACAGATACGCAGTATTTT.

CDR3 sequence (DNA): TGTGCCAGCAGCAGTTCAACCTGGGACAGGGGAGGCTATGGCTACACCTTC. This translates into CASSSSTWDRGGYGYTF. The chain has TRBV21-1 and TRBJ1-2; TRBD1 reflects the table's D call only, with no check against the DNA. TRBV21-1 is flagged as a pseudogene. The CDR3 totals 17 residues.

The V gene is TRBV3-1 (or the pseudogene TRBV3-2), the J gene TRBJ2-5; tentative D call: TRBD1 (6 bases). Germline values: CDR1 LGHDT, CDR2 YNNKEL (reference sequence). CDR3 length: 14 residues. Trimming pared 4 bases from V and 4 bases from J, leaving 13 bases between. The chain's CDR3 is CASSPSGAGETQYF. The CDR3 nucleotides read TGTGCCAGCAGCCCATCAGGGGCTGGAGAGACCCAGTACTTC.

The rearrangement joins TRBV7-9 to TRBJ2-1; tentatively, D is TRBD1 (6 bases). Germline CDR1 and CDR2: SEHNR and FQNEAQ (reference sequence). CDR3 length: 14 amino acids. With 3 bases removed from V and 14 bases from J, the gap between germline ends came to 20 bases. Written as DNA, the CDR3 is TGTGCCAGCAGCTTTCGAGACAGGTTCCTTTTGGAGTTCTTC. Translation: CASSFRDRFLLEFF.

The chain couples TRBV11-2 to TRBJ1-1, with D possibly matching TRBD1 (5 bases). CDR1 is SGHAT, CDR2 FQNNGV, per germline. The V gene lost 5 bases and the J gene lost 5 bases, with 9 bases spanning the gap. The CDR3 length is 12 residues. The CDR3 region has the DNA TGTGCCAGCAGCGCGGGGGGAACTGAAGCTTTCTTT. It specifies CASSAGGTEAFF. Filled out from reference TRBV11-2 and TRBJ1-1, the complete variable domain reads EAGVAQSPRYKIIEKRQSVAFWCNPISGHATLYWYQQILGQGPKLLIQFQNNGVVDDSQLPKDRFSAERLKGVDSTLKIQPAKLEDSAVYLCASSAGGTEAFFGQGTRLTVV.

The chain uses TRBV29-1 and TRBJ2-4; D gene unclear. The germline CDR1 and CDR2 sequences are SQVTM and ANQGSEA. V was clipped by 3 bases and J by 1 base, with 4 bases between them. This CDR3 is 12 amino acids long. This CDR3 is CSVETAKNIQYF. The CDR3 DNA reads TGCAGCGTTGAGACTGCCAAAAACATTCAGTACTTC.

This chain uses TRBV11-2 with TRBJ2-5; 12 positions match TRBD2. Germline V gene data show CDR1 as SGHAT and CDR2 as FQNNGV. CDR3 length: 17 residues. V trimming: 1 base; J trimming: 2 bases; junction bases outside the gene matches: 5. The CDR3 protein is CASSLGVTSGRQETQYF. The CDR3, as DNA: TGTGCCAGCAGCTTAGGCGTGACTAGCGGGAGACAAGAGACCCAGTACTTC.

The CDR3 region is CASSLVLPSGTQFF. The CDR3 coding sequence is TGTGCCAGCAGCTTAGTGTTGCCTAGCGGGACGCAGTTCTTC. The chain couples TRBV11-2 to TRBJ2-1; 9 bases are a match to TRBD2. CDR1 is SGHAT, CDR2 FQNNGV, per germline. Trimming cost V 1 base and J 12 bases; bases outside gene matches: 7. The length of the CDR3 is 14 residues.

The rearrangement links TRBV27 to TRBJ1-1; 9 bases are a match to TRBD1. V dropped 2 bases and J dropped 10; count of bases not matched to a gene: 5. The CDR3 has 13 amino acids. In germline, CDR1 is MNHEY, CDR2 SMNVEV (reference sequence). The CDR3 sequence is CASSLGSGQGAFF. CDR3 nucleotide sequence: TGTGCCAGCAGTTTAGGATCGGGACAGGGAGCTTTCTTT.

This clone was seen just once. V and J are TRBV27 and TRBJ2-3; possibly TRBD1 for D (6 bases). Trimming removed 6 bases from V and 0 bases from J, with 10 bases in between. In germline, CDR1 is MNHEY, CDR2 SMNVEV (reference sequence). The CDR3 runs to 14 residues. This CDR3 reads CASSGQPSTDTQYF. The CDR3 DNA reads TGTGCCAGCAGCGGACAGCCTAGCACAGATACGCAGTATTTT.

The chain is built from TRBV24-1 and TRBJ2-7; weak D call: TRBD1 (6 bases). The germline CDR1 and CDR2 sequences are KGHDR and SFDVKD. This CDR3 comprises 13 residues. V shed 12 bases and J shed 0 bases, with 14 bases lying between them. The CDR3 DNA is TGTGCCGCTGACAGGCTTCCCTCCTACGAGCAGTACTTC. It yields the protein CAADRLPSYEQYF.

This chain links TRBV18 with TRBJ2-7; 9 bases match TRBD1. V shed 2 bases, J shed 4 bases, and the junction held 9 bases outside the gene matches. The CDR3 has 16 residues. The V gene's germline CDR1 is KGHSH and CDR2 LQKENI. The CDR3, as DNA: TGTGCCAGCTCACCAATTCAGACAGGGGGGCGGTACGAGCAGTACTTC. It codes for CASSPIQTGGRYEQYF.

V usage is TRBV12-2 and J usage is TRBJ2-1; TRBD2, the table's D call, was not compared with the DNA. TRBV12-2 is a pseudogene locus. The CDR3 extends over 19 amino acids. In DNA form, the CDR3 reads TGTGCAAGCCTCCGACGACTAGCGGGAGCCATTAGCTCCTACAATGAGCAGTTCTTC. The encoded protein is CASLRRLAGAISSYNEQFF.

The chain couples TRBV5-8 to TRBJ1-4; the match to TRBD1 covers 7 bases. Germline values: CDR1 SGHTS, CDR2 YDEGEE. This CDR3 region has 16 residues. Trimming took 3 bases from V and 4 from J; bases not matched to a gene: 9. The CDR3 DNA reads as TGTGCCAGCAGCTCCGGGAACAGGGGAGTTAATGAAAAACTGTTTTTT. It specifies CASSSGNRGVNEKLFF.

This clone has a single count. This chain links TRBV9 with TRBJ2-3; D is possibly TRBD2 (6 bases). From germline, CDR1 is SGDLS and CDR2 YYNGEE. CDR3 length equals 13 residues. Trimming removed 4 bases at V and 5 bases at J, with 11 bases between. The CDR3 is CASSPGGVDTQYF. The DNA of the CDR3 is TGTGCCAGCAGCCCCGGAGGGGTAGATACGCAGTATTTT.

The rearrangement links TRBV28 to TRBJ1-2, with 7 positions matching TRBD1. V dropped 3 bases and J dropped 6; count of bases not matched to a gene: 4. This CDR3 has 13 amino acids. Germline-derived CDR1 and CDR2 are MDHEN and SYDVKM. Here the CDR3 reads CASSLTGFHGYTF. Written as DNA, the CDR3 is TGTGCCAGCAGTTTGACAGGGTTTCATGGCTACACCTTC.